These T cell receptor beta chains were read from a single sample in a study of blood T cells in healthy people across ages. One entry per CDR3 protein, called by TCRdb with MiXCR from the 5' RACE reads. The data contain about 770,000 distinct CDR3 sequences, roughly 44% of them seen just once; the ten biggest clones take up approximately 19%. Sequencing was performed on blood. These receptors were taken from a man in his 60s in good health. Each CDR3 is given with its conserved first and last residue. The D gene is left open where the match is weak. Size values are once, few and many counts, or a class for expanded clones, and some rows have none.

V gene: TRBV10-3
CDR3 length: 11
D gene: -
J gene: TRBJ2-7
clone size: -
CDR3 DNA: TGTGCCATCAGTGAACTCTACGAGCAGTACTTC
CDR3 protein: CAISELYEQYF

V gene: TRBV7-9
CDR3 length: 13
D gene: -
J gene: TRBJ1-2
clone size: -
CDR3 DNA: TGTGCCAGCAGCTTAGCGCCGTTTCACGGCTACACCTTC
CDR3 protein: CASSLAPFHGYTF

V gene: TRBV25-1
CDR3 length: 15
D gene: -
J gene: TRBJ1-2
clone size: few
CDR3 DNA: TGTGCCAGCAGTGAATCATCGGGGGCGCTTCGGAGCTACACCTTC
CDR3 protein: CASSESSGALRSYTF

V gene: TRBV4-3
CDR3 length: 13
D gene: -
J gene: TRBJ2-1
clone size: -
CDR3 DNA: TGCGCCAGCAGTCTGGGACGACACAATGAGCAGTTCTTC
CDR3 protein: CASSLGRHNEQFF

V gene: TRBV23-1
CDR3 length: 13
D gene: TRBD1
J gene: TRBJ2-1
clone size: -
CDR3 DNA: TGCGCCAGCAGGCGACAGGGCCCAAAAGCCCAGTTCTTC
CDR3 protein: CASRRQGPKAQFF

V gene: TRBV5-1
CDR3 length: 15
D gene: TRBD2
J gene: TRBJ2-1
clone size: once
CDR3 DNA: TGCCCCAGCAACAATGGGCGGGGGGGCGCGGATGAGCAGTTCTTC
CDR3 protein: CPSNNGRGGADEQFF

V gene: TRBV20-1
CDR3 length: 13
D gene: -
J gene: TRBJ1-2
clone size: -
CDR3 DNA: TGCAGTGTATCAGTCCAAGGGAACTATGGCTACACCTTC
CDR3 protein: CSVSVQGNYGYTF

V gene: TRBV9
CDR3 length: 13
D gene: TRBD1
J gene: TRBJ2-7
clone size: -
CDR3 DNA: TGTGCCAGCAGCGACAGGGGGAGTTCGCGGCAGTACTTC
CDR3 protein: CASSDRGSSRQYF

V gene: TRBV6-2/TRBV6-3
CDR3 length: 17
D gene: -
J gene: TRBJ2-7
clone size: -
CDR3 DNA: TGTGCCAGCAGTTACAGTTATGGAGAGGGACTTGCCTACGAGCAGTACTTC
CDR3 protein: CASSYSYGEGLAYEQYF

V gene: TRBV14
CDR3 length: 12
D gene: -
J gene: TRBJ1-2
clone size: -
CDR3 DNA: TGTGCCAGCAGCCGCGGACGGGCGGGCTACACCTTC
CDR3 protein: CASSRGRAGYTF

V gene: TRBV4-2
CDR3 length: 16
D gene: -
J gene: TRBJ1-5
clone size: -
CDR3 DNA: TGTGCCAGCAGCCAAGATCCCAATTATAGCAATCAGCCCCAGCATTTT
CDR3 protein: CASSQDPNYSNQPQHF

V gene: TRBV10-3
CDR3 length: 13
D gene: -
J gene: TRBJ2-7
clone size: -
CDR3 DNA: TGTGCCATCAGGGACGCCAGCTCCTACGAGCAGTACTTC
CDR3 protein: CAIRDASSYEQYF

V gene: TRBV12-3/TRBV12-4
CDR3 length: 14
D gene: -
J gene: TRBJ2-2
clone size: few
CDR3 DNA: TGTGCCAGCAGTTCGACAAGACCCACCGGGGAGCTGTTTTTT
CDR3 protein: CASSSTRPTGELFF

V gene: TRBV12-3/TRBV12-4
CDR3 length: 15
D gene: -
J gene: TRBJ1-2
clone size: few
CDR3 DNA: TGTGCCAGCAGTCCGACCGGACAACTCAACTATGGCTACACCTTC
CDR3 protein: CASSPTGQLNYGYTF

V gene: TRBV7-2
CDR3 length: 16
D gene: TRBD2
J gene: TRBJ2-3
clone size: few
CDR3 DNA: TGTGCCAGCAGCCCCGAGCAGCGGGGGTGGACAGATACGCAGTATTTT
CDR3 protein: CASSPEQRGWTDTQYF

V gene: TRBV5-1
CDR3 length: 15
D gene: TRBD1
J gene: TRBJ2-7
clone size: few
CDR3 DNA: TGCGCCAGCAGCTTAATCCCGGGACAGATCTACGAGCAGTACTTC
CDR3 protein: CASSLIPGQIYEQYF

V gene: TRBV14
CDR3 length: 11
D gene: -
J gene: TRBJ1-2
clone size: -
CDR3 DNA: TGTGCCAGCAGCCAAGTGGGGAGCTACACCTTC
CDR3 protein: CASSQVGSYTF

V gene: TRBV4-2
CDR3 length: 14
D gene: TRBD1
J gene: TRBJ1-6
clone size: few
CDR3 DNA: TGTGCCAGCAGCCAGGGGACAGCCTATTCACCCCTCCACTTT
CDR3 protein: CASSQGTAYSPLHF

V gene: TRBV7-8
CDR3 length: 13
D gene: -
J gene: TRBJ2-7
clone size: -
CDR3 DNA: TGTGCCAGCAGCTTAGCTTGGGACTACGAGCAGTACTTC
CDR3 protein: CASSLAWDYEQYF

V gene: TRBV6-2/TRBV6-3
CDR3 length: 14
D gene: -
J gene: TRBJ1-4
clone size: few
CDR3 DNA: TGTGCCAGCAGCAATCTCGGACGGTTGGTCGAACTGTTTTTT
CDR3 protein: CASSNLGRLVELFF

V gene: TRBV5-1
CDR3 length: 13
D gene: -
J gene: TRBJ2-5
clone size: -
CDR3 DNA: TGCGCCAGCGCAGGCCCGAGGATAGAGACCCAGTACTTC
CDR3 protein: CASAGPRIETQYF

V gene: TRBV12-3/TRBV12-4
CDR3 length: 16
D gene: TRBD1
J gene: TRBJ1-6
clone size: -
CDR3 DNA: TGTGCCAGCAGCCCGAGGACAGGGGGCGGTGGGTCACCCCTCCACTTT
CDR3 protein: CASSPRTGGGGSPLHF

V gene: TRBV5-5
CDR3 length: 18
D gene: -
J gene: TRBJ2-1
clone size: -
CDR3 DNA: TGTGCCAGCAGCTTGGGGCCTGGGACCAACTTTGGACAATCTGAGCAGTTCTTC
CDR3 protein: CASSLGPGTNFGQSEQFF

V gene: TRBV7-9
CDR3 length: 15
D gene: -
J gene: TRBJ2-3
clone size: -
CDR3 DNA: TGTGCCAGCAGCTTATCCCTGGGTAGCGTGGATACGCAGTATTTT
CDR3 protein: CASSLSLGSVDTQYF

V gene: TRBV21-1
CDR3 length: 20
D gene: -
J gene: TRBJ2-5
clone size: -
CDR3 DNA: TGTGCCAGCAGCAAAGCACTCCCCGGGGCGACTAGCGTTTACTACAATGAGCAGTACTTC
CDR3 protein: CASSKALPGATSVYYNEQYF

V gene: TRBV6-5
CDR3 length: 14
D gene: TRBD1
J gene: TRBJ1-5
clone size: once
CDR3 DNA: TGTGCCAGCAGCCTCGGACAGGGGTCTCAGCCCCAGCATTTT
CDR3 protein: CASSLGQGSQPQHF

V gene: TRBV9
CDR3 length: 14
D gene: -
J gene: TRBJ2-4
clone size: -
CDR3 DNA: TGTGCCAGCAGCCGGGACACCACAAAAAACATTCAGTACTTC
CDR3 protein: CASSRDTTKNIQYF

V gene: TRBV12-3/TRBV12-4
CDR3 length: 15
D gene: TRBD1
J gene: TRBJ2-5
clone size: few
CDR3 DNA: TGTGCCAGCAGATCCGGACAGGACCATCAAGAGACCCAGTACTTC
CDR3 protein: CASRSGQDHQETQYF

V gene: TRBV7-9
CDR3 length: 14
D gene: -
J gene: TRBJ2-5
clone size: -
CDR3 DNA: TGTGCCAGCAGCGCGGGGACAGTAGGAGAGACCCAGTACTTC
CDR3 protein: CASSAGTVGETQYF

V gene: TRBV11-1
CDR3 length: 16
D gene: -
J gene: TRBJ2-1
clone size: many
CDR3 DNA: TGTGCCAGCAGCTTAAGTTCCGGGGGGCCCTACAATGAGCAGTTCTTC
CDR3 protein: CASSLSSGGPYNEQFF

V gene: TRBV20-1
CDR3 length: 15
D gene: TRBD2
J gene: TRBJ2-1
clone size: once
CDR3 DNA: TGCAGTGCCATAAAGCGGGAAAAACTCTACAATGAGCAGTTCTTC
CDR3 protein: CSAIKREKLYNEQFF

V gene: TRBV24-1
CDR3 length: 13
D gene: -
J gene: TRBJ2-5
clone size: -
CDR3 DNA: TGTGCCACCAGACGAGCGGCTCAAGAGACCCAGTACTTC
CDR3 protein: CATRRAAQETQYF

V gene: TRBV2
CDR3 length: 15
D gene: TRBD1
J gene: TRBJ1-5
clone size: once
CDR3 DNA: TGTGCCAGCACCCTAGAGGGACAGGGCAATCAGCCCCAGCATTTT
CDR3 protein: CASTLEGQGNQPQHF

V gene: TRBV3-1
CDR3 length: 13
D gene: -
J gene: TRBJ2-7
clone size: -
CDR3 DNA: TGTGCCAGCAGCCAAGTCGAGGTGGGCGAGCAGTACTTC
CDR3 protein: CASSQVEVGEQYF

V gene: TRBV4-1
CDR3 length: 14
D gene: -
J gene: TRBJ2-1
clone size: -
CDR3 DNA: TGCGCCAGCAGCCTATCAACTAGTAACTATGAGCAGTTCTTC
CDR3 protein: CASSLSTSNYEQFF

V gene: TRBV7-2
CDR3 length: 16
D gene: TRBD2
J gene: TRBJ2-5
clone size: few
CDR3 DNA: TGTGCCAGCAGCTTAGGCCCCACTAGCGGACAAGAGACCCAGTACTTC
CDR3 protein: CASSLGPTSGQETQYF

V gene: TRBV6-1
CDR3 length: 13
D gene: -
J gene: TRBJ2-7
clone size: -
CDR3 DNA: TGTGCCAGCAGTGGTGGGGCCCATTACGAGCAGTACTTC
CDR3 protein: CASSGGAHYEQYF

V gene: TRBV20-1
CDR3 length: 16
D gene: -
J gene: TRBJ1-4
clone size: -
CDR3 DNA: TGCAGTGCTAGAGGGGGGTCAGGACCTGGCAATGAAAAACTGTTTTTT
CDR3 protein: CSARGGSGPGNEKLFF

V gene: TRBV7-3
CDR3 length: 16
D gene: TRBD2
J gene: TRBJ2-1
clone size: few
CDR3 DNA: TGTGCCAGCAGCACCGGCCCGCGGGGGGCCATCCATGAGCAGTTCTTC
CDR3 protein: CASSTGPRGAIHEQFF

V gene: TRBV20-1
CDR3 length: 16
D gene: TRBD2
J gene: TRBJ2-1
clone size: few
CDR3 DNA: TGCAGTGCTAGGGTAGCGGGGGGAAGCTCCTACAATGAGCAGTTCTTC
CDR3 protein: CSARVAGGSSYNEQFF

V gene: TRBV6-1
CDR3 length: 13
D gene: -
J gene: TRBJ2-3
clone size: -
CDR3 DNA: TGTGCCAGCAGTGAAACCCCAGTTGATACGCAGTATTTT
CDR3 protein: CASSETPVDTQYF

V gene: TRBV28
CDR3 length: 15
D gene: TRBD1
J gene: TRBJ2-6
clone size: many
CDR3 DNA: TGTGCCAGCAGACTCGACAGGGCTGGGGCCAACGTCCTGACTTTC
CDR3 protein: CASRLDRAGANVLTF

V gene: TRBV7-2
CDR3 length: 13
D gene: -
J gene: TRBJ2-5
clone size: few
CDR3 DNA: TGTGCCAGCAGCCGCAGGGCCTCCAGGGACCAGTACTTC
CDR3 protein: CASSRRASRDQYF

V gene: TRBV15
CDR3 length: 14
D gene: TRBD2
J gene: TRBJ2-2
clone size: few
CDR3 DNA: TGTGCCACCAGCGAACTAGCGGGCACCGGGGAGCTGTTTTTT
CDR3 protein: CATSELAGTGELFF

V gene: TRBV11-3
CDR3 length: 17
D gene: TRBD2
J gene: TRBJ2-3
clone size: many
CDR3 DNA: TGTGCCAGCAGCCGTAAATCTAGCGGTCTGGCCACAGATACGCAGTATTTT
CDR3 protein: CASSRKSSGLATDTQYF

V gene: TRBV7-2
CDR3 length: 14
D gene: TRBD1
J gene: TRBJ2-5
clone size: few
CDR3 DNA: TGTGCCAGCAGCGCCGACAGGGTCGGTGAGACCCAGTACTTC
CDR3 protein: CASSADRVGETQYF

V gene: TRBV5-1
CDR3 length: 13
D gene: TRBD1
J gene: TRBJ2-7
clone size: many
CDR3 DNA: TGTGCCAGCAGCTCGGGACAGGGGTACGAGCAGTACTTC
CDR3 protein: CASSSGQGYEQYF

V gene: TRBV7-2
CDR3 length: 12
D gene: -
J gene: TRBJ2-7
clone size: few
CDR3 DNA: TGTGCCAGCAGCTTAGCGAACAGGGAGCAGTACTTC
CDR3 protein: CASSLANREQYF